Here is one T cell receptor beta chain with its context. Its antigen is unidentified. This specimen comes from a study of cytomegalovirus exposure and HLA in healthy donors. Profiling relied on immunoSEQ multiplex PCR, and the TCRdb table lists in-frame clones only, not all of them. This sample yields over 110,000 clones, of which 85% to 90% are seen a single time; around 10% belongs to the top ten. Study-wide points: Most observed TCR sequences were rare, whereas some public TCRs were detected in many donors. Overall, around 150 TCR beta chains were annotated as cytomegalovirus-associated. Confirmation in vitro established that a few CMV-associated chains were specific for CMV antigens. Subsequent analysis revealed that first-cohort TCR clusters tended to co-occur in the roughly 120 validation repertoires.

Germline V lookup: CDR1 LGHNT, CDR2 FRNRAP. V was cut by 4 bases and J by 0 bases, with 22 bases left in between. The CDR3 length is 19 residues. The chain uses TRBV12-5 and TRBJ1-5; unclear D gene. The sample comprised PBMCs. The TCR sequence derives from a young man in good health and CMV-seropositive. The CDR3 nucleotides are TGTGCTAGTGGTTCCCCCCTCGGGAAGGAGGGTGATAGCAATCAGCCCCAGCATTTT. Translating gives CASGSPLGKEGDSNQPQHF.